This T cell receptor (beta chain) was obtained from a study of CXCR3-negative and CXCR3-positive naive CD8 T cells. A note on this clonotype: Its matching antigen is unknown.

The germline CDR1 and CDR2 sequences are SGHTA and FQGTGA. This CDR3 spans 14 amino acids. Whole-study findings and limits: When CXCR3-positive naive cells were set against CXCR3-negative naive cells, the former had more hydrophobic TRB CDR3s. Sequencing showed both naive subsets with comparably high diversity, and memory CD8+ cells much lower. Memory, not naive, CXCR3-negative and CXCR3-positive cells differed in TRBV-TRBJ usage.

Sorts that each held 300,000 cells were run in triplicate for every CD8+ T cell subset. UMI-labeled 5' RACE TRB cDNA libraries were prepared from the cells. TCRdb re-called the 5' RACE reads; every CDR3 protein appears as one record, without DNA. The data show roughly 110,000 distinct CDR3 sequences, and the top ten clones hold about 0.35%. V and J are TRBV7-3 and TRBJ2-2. Sequencing was carried out using naive CXCR3+ CD8+ T cells from blood. Sample subset: CD45RO-CCR7+CD27+CD95- naive CD8+ T cells expressing CXCR3 (TNR3+). This sequence originates from a human donor in good health. Some clones in this sample may be carry-over from other donors' samples. CDR3 sequence: CASSLSENTGELFF.